Sequencing of this T cell receptor (beta chain) was carried out in a study of spatial heterogeneity in lung cancer. TCRdb redid the calling of the 5' RACE reads with MiXCR, one entry per CDR3 protein. Among roughly 70,000 distinct CDR3 sequences listed, about 14% were seen once. As to time point: sample taken at primary tumor resection. Extraction of whole RNA from tumor, nontumor lung or frozen PBMC preceded unsorted sequencing. The CDR3 consists of 15 residues. Germline assignment: CDR1 SGHTA and CDR2 FQGNSA. Deletions cut 5 bases from V and 1 base from J, with 9 bases between. Ten or more counts support this clonotype.

The sequences come from PBMCs, collected at surgery. The V gene is TRBV7-2, the J gene TRBJ2-6, with D unclear. This clonotype originated in a male donor with early-stage non-small cell lung cancer. The CDR3 nucleotides are TGTGCCAGCAGCCTGGCGGCTTCTGGGGCCAACGTCCTGACTTTC. This codes for CASSLAASGANVLTF.